The clone carrying this T cell receptor beta chain was observed a handful of times. The data are from a study of technical replicates of blood from a handful of donors. V was trimmed by 4 bases and J by 2 bases, leaving 9 bases between them. CDR3 length equals 13 residues. From germline, CDR1 is LNHDA and CDR2 SQIVND (reference sequence). Method: immunoSEQ multiplex PCR; TCRdb's copy keeps in-frame clones and lacks some. The sample lists almost 70,000 clones; about 90% were seen once. The chain couples TRBV19 to TRBJ2-7, with TRBD1 as a possible D gene (6 bases). This TCR was recovered from a human donor in good health. Some clones in this sample may be carry-over from other donors' samples. The sequenced material came from PBMCs. The CDR3 bases are TGTGCCAGTAGTAGGACAGTAACCTACGAGCAGTACTTC. It specifies CASSRTVTYEQYF.